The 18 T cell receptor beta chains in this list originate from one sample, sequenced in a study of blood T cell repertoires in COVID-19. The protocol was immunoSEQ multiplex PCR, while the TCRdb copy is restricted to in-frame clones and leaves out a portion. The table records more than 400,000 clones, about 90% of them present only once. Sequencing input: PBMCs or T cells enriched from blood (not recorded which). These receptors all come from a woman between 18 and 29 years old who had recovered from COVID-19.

For the CDR3, the DNA is TGTGCCAGCAGCTCAAGTCCACACTCTGGAAACACCATATATTTT. This translates into CASSSSPHSGNTIYF. This chain connects TRBV7-8 to TRBJ1-3; D is unclear. Germline V gene sequence: CDR1 SGHVS, CDR2 FQNEAQ. V lost 4 bases and J lost 0, with 10 bases in between. CDR3 length: 15 residues.

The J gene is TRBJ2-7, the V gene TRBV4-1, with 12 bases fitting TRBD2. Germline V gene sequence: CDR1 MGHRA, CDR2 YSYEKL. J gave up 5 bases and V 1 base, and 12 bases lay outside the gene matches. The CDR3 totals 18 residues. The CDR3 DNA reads TGCGCCAGCAGCCAAGCGCCCGGGGTTGGGACTAGCGGGCACGAGCAGTACTTC. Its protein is CASSQAPGVGTSGHEQYF.

The CDR3 is CASSFDRANTEAFF. CDR3 nucleotides: TGCGCCAGCAGCTTTGACAGAGCGAACACTGAAGCTTTCTTT. This rearrangement joins TRBV5-1 to TRBJ1-1; D perhaps matches TRBD1 (5 bases). Trimming pared 2 bases from V and 1 base from J, leaving 9 bases between. Germline V CDR1 and CDR2: SGHRS, YFSETQ. CDR3 size: 14 residues.

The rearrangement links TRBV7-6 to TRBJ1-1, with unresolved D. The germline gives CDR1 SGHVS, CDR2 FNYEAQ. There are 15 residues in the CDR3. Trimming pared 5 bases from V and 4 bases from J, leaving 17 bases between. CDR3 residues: CASSPQRGRSTEAFF. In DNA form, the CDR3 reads TGTGCCAGCAGCCCCCAGCGGGGTAGGAGCACTGAAGCTTTCTTT.

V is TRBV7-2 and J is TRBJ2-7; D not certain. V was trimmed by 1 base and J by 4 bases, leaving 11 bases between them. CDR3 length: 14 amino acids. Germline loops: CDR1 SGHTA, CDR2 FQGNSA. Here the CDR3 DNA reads TGTGCCAGCAGCTTAGTGGTGTCGCGATACGAGCAGTACTTC. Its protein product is CASSLVVSRYEQYF.

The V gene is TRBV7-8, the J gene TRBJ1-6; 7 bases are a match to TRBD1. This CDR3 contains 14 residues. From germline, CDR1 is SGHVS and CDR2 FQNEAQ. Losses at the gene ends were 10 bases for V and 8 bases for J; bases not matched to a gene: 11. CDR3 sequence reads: CATRETGWDSPLHF. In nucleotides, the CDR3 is TGTGCCACTCGAGAGACAGGGTGGGATTCACCCCTCCACTTT.

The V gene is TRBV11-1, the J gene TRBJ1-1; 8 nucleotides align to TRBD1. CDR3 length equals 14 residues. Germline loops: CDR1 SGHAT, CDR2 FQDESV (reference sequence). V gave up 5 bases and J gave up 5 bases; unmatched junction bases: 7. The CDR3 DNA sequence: TGTGCCAGCAGCCCGCGACAGGGGACGACTGAAGCTTTCTTT. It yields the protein CASSPRQGTTEAFF. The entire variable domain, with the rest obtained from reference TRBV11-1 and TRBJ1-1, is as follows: EAEVAQSPRYKITEKSQAVAFWCDPISGHATLYWYRQILGQGPELLVQFQDESVVDDSQLPKDRFSAERLKGVDSTLKIQPAELGDSAMYLCASSPRQGTTEAFFGQGTRLTVV.

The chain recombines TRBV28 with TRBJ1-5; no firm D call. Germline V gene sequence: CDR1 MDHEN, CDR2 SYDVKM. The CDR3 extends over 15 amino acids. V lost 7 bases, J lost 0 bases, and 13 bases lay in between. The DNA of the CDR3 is TGTGCCAGCATTCGCAGAGGGAATAGCAATCAGCCCCAGCATTTT. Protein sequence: CASIRRGNSNQPQHF.

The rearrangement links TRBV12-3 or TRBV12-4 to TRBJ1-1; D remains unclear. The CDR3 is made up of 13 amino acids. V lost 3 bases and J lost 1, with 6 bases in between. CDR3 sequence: CASSLMRNTEAFF. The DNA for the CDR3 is TGTGCCAGCAGTTTGATGAGGAACACTGAAGCTTTCTTT.

Here the CDR3 DNA reads TGTGCCAGTGGTACCGTAGGAGGTTCACCCCTCCACTTT. Amino acids: CASGTVGGSPLHF. The V gene is TRBV19, the J gene TRBJ1-6; D is unresolved. Trimming stripped 8 bases from V and 9 bases from J, with 14 bases between. The CDR3 contains 13 residues. Germline V lookup: CDR1 LNHDA, CDR2 SQIVND (reference sequence).

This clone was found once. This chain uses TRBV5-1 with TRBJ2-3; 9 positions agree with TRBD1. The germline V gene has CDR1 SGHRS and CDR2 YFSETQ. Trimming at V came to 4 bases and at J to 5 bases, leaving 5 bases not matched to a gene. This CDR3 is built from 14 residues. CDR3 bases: TGCGCCAGCAGCCCGGGACAGGGTGTAGATACGCAGTATTTT. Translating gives CASSPGQGVDTQYF.

CDR3 nucleotides: TGTGCCAGCAGCTTAGCCGACACTGAAGCTTTCTTT. Translated: CASSLADTEAFF. The chain couples TRBV13 to TRBJ1-1; unclear D gene. Germline CDR1 reads PRHDT; CDR2 reads FYEKMQ (reference sequence). The CDR3 contains 12 residues. Trimming left V 1 base short and J 3 bases short, with 3 bases between.

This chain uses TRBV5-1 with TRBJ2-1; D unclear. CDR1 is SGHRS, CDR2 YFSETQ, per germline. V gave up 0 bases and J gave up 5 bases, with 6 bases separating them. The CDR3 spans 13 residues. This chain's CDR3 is CASSLGPNNEQFF. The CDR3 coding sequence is TGCGCCAGCAGCTTGGGTCCTAACAATGAGCAGTTCTTC.

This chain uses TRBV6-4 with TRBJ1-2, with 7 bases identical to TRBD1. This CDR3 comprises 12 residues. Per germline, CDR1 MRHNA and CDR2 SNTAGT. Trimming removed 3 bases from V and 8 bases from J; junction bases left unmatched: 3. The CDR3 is CASSDRQGGYTF. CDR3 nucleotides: TGTGCCAGCAGTGATAGACAGGGAGGCTACACCTTC.

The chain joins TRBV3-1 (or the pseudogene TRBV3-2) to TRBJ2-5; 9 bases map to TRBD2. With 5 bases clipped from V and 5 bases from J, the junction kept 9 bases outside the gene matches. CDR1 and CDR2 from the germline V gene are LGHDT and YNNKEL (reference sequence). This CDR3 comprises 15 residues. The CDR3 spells CASSSGTSSAETQYF. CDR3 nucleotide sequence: TGTGCCAGCAGCTCCGGGACTAGCTCGGCGGAGACCCAGTACTTC.

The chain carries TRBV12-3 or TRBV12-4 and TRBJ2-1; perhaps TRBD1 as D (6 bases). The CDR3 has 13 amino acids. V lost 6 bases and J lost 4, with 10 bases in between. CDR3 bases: TGTGCCAGCAGAATGGACAGTTACAATGAGCAGTTCTTC. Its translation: CASRMDSYNEQFF.

CDR3 sequence: CASKGGQGLYGYTF. The CDR3 nucleotides read TGTGCCAGCAAAGGAGGACAGGGGTTATATGGCTACACCTTC. V gene TRBV14 combines with J gene TRBJ1-2; 9 positions match TRBD1. This CDR3 region has 14 residues. Germline V gene lookup returns CDR1 SGHDN and CDR2 FVKESK. With 7 bases clipped from V and 5 bases from J, the junction kept 8 bases outside the gene matches. Looking up the rest from reference TRBV14 and TRBJ1-2 gives the full variable domain: EAGVTQFPSHSVIEKGQTVTLRCDPISGHDNLYWYRRVMGKEIKFLLHFVKESKQDESGMPNNRFLAERTGGTYSTLKVQPAELEDSGVYFCASKGGQGLYGYTFGSGTRLTVV.

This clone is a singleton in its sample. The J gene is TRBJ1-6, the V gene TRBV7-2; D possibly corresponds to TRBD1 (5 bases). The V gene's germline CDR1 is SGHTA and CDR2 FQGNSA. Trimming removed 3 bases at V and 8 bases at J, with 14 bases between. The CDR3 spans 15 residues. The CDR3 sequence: CASSLNGGNYSPLHF. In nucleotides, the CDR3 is TGTGCCAGCAGCTTGAACGGGGGGAATTATTCACCCCTCCACTTT. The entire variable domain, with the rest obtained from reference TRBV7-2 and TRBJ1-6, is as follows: GAGVSQSPSNKVTEKGKDVELRCDPISGHTALYWYRQSLGQGLEFLIYFQGNSAPDKSGLPSDRFSAERTGGSVSTLTIQRTQQEDSAVYLCASSLNGGNYSPLHFGNGTRLTVT.